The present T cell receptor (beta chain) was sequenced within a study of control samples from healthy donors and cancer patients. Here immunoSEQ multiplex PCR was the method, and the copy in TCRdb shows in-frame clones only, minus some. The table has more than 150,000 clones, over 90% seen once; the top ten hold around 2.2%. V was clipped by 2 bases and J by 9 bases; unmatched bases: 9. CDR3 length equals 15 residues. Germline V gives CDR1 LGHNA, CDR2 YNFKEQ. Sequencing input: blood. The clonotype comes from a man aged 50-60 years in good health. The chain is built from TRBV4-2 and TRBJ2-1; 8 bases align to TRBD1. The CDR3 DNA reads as TGTGCCAGCAGCCAAAGGCAGGGGGCCCGGATTGAGCAGTTCTTC. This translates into CASSQRQGARIEQFF.